This is a list of T cell receptor beta chains from one sample in a study of tumor and adjacent non-tumor tissue in lung cancer. TCRdb ran MiXCR on the multiplex PCR reads and lists one entry per CDR3 protein. The sample has 81,000 or so distinct CDR3 sequences, around 86% seen once. Sequenced sample: lung tumor tissue. These receptors all stem from a woman aged 50 to 60 with non-small cell lung cancer. CDR3s include the opening cysteine and the closing phenylalanine or tryptophan. The D gene is left open where the match is weak. Clone sizes are given selectively: once, few, many, or a class where the clone is expanded.

d_gene,abundance,v_gene,j_gene,CDR3aa,CDR3nt
-,-,TRBV9,TRBJ2-1,CASSVDGGWVSPYNEQFF,TGTGCCAGCAGCGTAGACGGAGGGTGGGTATCCCCCTACAATGAGCAGTTCTTC
TRBD2,-,TRBV12-3/TRBV12-4,TRBJ2-3,CARSLYRAGATDTQYF,TGTGCCAGAAGTTTATATCGGGCGGGAGCCACAGATACGCAGTATTTT
TRBD1,-,TRBV20-1,TRBJ2-7,CSAARPRQGTSYEQYF,TGCAGTGCCGCTAGGCCTAGACAGGGGACCTCCTACGAGCAATACTTC
-,-,TRBV11-2,TRBJ2-1,CASSLRLNNEHFF,TGCGCCAGCAGCTTACGTCTAAACAATGAGCACTTCTTC
TRBD2,medium-sized,TRBV6-6,TRBJ2-1,CASSYASGSDNEQFF,TGTGCCAGCAGTTACGCTAGCGGGAGTGACAATGAGCAGTTCTTC
TRBD2,-,TRBV11-2,TRBJ2-7,CASSKSYGAQTSGSLGKQYF,TGCGCCAGCAGCAAGAGTTATGGGGCCCAGACTAGCGGGAGTCTTGGGAAGCAGTACTTC
-,-,TRBV6-1,TRBJ2-3,CASSDVASTDSQYF,TGTGCCAGCAGTGACGTGGCTAGCACAGATTCGCAGTATTTT
-,-,TRBV20-1,TRBJ2-7,CSATRDSMQYEQYF,TGCAGTGCCACCAGAGACTCGATGCAATACGAGCAATACTTC
-,-,TRBV20-1,TRBJ1-5,CSATPITDYSNQPHHF,TGCAGTGCTACTCCCATAACAGATTATAGCAATCAGCCCCATCATTTT
TRBD1,-,TRBV29-1,TRBJ2-7,CGMRIRDSGSYEQYF,TGCGGCATGCGAATCCGGGACAGTGGGTCCTACGAGCAGTACTTC
-,-,TRBV11-2,TRBJ2-2,CASSPGRWNTGELFF,TGCGCCAGCAGCCCCGGCAGGTGGAACACCGGGGAGCTATTTTTT
-,-,TRBV11-2,TRBJ1-2,CVSTLKGGPNYGYTF,TGTGTCAGCACCCTAAAGGGGGGGCCCAACTATGGCTACACCTTC
TRBD1,-,TRBV12-3/TRBV12-4,TRBJ2-2,CASSTTGVARELFF,TGTGCCAGCAGCACGACAGGGGTTGCAAGGGAGCTGTTTTTT
-,medium-sized,TRBV20-1,TRBJ2-2,CSASPSSRTGELFF,TGCAGTGCTAGCCCCAGTAGCCGGACCGGGGAGCTGTTTTTT
TRBD2,few,TRBV7-2,TRBJ2-1,CASSSGLATNEQFF,TGTGCCAGCAGCTCCGGACTAGCGACCAATGAGCAGTTCTTC
TRBD2,-,TRBV12-3/TRBV12-4,TRBJ2-2,CASNPSGRRAGELFF,TGTGCAAGCAACCCAAGCGGGAGGAGGGCCGGGGAGCTGTTTTTT
TRBD2,-,TRBV6-2/TRBV6-3,TRBJ2-1,CTSSYSGLAGVYHEQFF,TGTACCAGCAGTTACTCCGGACTAGCGGGAGTCTACCATGAGCAGTTCTTC
-,-,TRBV11-1,TRBJ2-1,CVSSLPPLDEQLF,TGTGTCAGTAGCTTACCTCCGCTGGATGAGCAGTTATTC
-,-,TRBV29-1,TRBJ2-1,CCVGVGSGQFF,-
TRBD2,-,TRBV29-1,TRBJ2-2,CSPMCGRWNTGELFF,TGCAGCCCAATGTGCGGGAGGTGGAACACCGGGGAGCTGTTTTTT
TRBD2,-,TRBV11-2,TRBJ2-1,CASSFASGANEQFF,TGTGCCAGCAGCTTTGCTAGCGGGGCCAATGAGCAGTTCTTC
-,many,TRBV18,TRBJ1-5,CASSPTTGNQPQHF,TGTGCCAGCTCACCAACGACAGGCAATCAGCCCCAGCATTTT
-,-,TRBV20-1,TRBJ2-7,CSDRGLRDASPKQYF,TGCAGTGATAGAGGTCTCCGGGACGCCTCCCCAAAGCAGTACTTC
-,-,TRBV4-1,TRBJ2-7,CTSSQVPRDYEQYF,TGCACCAGCAGCCAAGTACCTAGGGACTACGAGCAGTACTTC
TRBD1,-,TRBV6-1,TRBJ1-1,CASSGTGNNEAFF,TGTGCCAGCAGTGGGACAGGGAACAATGAAGCTTTCTTC
TRBD2,-,TRBV29-1,TRBJ2-1,CSATSPGLAGGGEELF,TGCAGCGCTACCAGCCCGGGACTAGCGGGAGGCGGTGAGGAGTTATTC
TRBD1,-,TRBV6-1,TRBJ2-7,CDSSARGLIINEQYF,TGTGACAGCAGTGCCAGGGGGCTAATTATAAATGAGCAGTACTTC
-,-,TRBV20-1,TRBJ2-1,CSAEPGPDHEQFF,TGCAGTGCTGAACCGGGACCCGATCATGAGCAGTTCTTC
-,few,TRBV20-1,TRBJ2-1,CNANPNWAYNEQFF,TGCAATGCTAATCCTAATTGGGCCTACAATGAGCAGTTCTTC